This is a list of T cell receptor beta chains from one sample in a study of cytomegalovirus exposure and HLA in healthy donors. The table came from immunoSEQ multiplex PCR; TCRdb's copy has only in-frame clones and leaves some out. Here the sample spans under 200,000 clones, more than 75% being singletons. Sequencing was done on a sample of PBMCs. All receptors come from a girl under 18 in good health and CMV-seropositive. The CDR3 runs from the conserved cysteine through the conserved F or W.

v_gene | CDR3aa
TRBV5-6 | CASSLVGGTYNEQFF
TRBV2 | CASRPQGGGELFF
TRBV7-9 | CASSPPGQTTYEQYF
TRBV28 | CASTQEPGLMNTEAFF
TRBV27 | CASSLSASGDAYEQYF
TRBV5-1 | CASSPDRLNYGYTF
TRBV28 | CASSLFGGYTF
TRBV18 | CASSPGGFNQPQHF
TRBV28 | CASSLSWDLSSYEQYF
TRBV25-1 | CASTDRGNQPQHF
TRBV10-2 | CASRGDRASNQPQHF
TRBV7-9 | CATKTGGNEQYF
TRBV5-3 | CARSSETSGRGRGNEQFF
TRBV6-5 | CASSYSRGLGEQFF
TRBV2 | CASNPDRGRNNEQFF
TRBV5-8 | CASSSHGDKETQYF
TRBV9 | CASSVAGGYDADTQYF
TRBV18 | CASSPRVSGGYQETQYF
TRBV19 | CASRQTEVGESNYGYTF
TRBV30 | CAWSASYGYTF
TRBV4-1 | CASSLNTGTGGNYGYTF
TRBV9 | CASSVAARGQGGETQYF
TRBV9 | CASSVFQMVRVAKNIQYF
TRBV29-1 | CSVAGPNTGELFF
TRBV4-2 | CASSQGRRGGYTF
TRBV5-6 | CASSRQLGLATEQYF
TRBV6-5 | CASSTSGGSFNEQFF
TRBV29-1 | CSVEVLGGADTQYF
TRBV27 | CASRTGAAYSYEQYF
TRBV7-9 | CASSTNPGRDSKAFF
TRBV6-5 | CASSYSGGTGNTEAFF
TRBV5-1 | CASSASGSYEQYF
TRBV6-1 | CASSAPTGDYELFF
TRBV7-9 | CASSYWPGQPQQTQYF
TRBV6-5 | CASSGTGTGHFF